A selection of T cell receptor beta chains follows, all from one sample in a study of T cell clonotyping in hematopoietic cell transplantation. Assay: immunoSEQ multiplex PCR; the TCRdb copy retains only in-frame clones and omits some. The sample lists around 14,000 clones; around two thirds were seen once. Sequenced input: PBMCs. The receptor set was obtained from a human donor who either received an allogeneic hematopoietic cell transplant for a myeloid malignancy or was a related donor (not recorded which). Some clones in this sample may be carry-over from other donors' samples. Both conserved end residues are part of each CDR3. The order of the fields is clone size, D gene, V gene, J gene, CDR3 DNA, CDR3 protein. D genes are given only for firm matches. Size is stated for part of the rows, as once, few or many counts, or as a class when the clone is expanded.

-	-	TRBV4-1	TRBJ1-3	TGCGCCAGCAGCCGTGGGGGACTGGCAGATTCTGGAAACACCATATATTTT	CASSRGGLADSGNTIYF
-	TRBD2	TRBV19	TRBJ2-2	TGTGCCAGTAGTATCTTGCCCAGCGGGAGGGCGAACACCGGGGAGCTGTTTTTT	CASSILPSGRANTGELFF
-	-	TRBV6-6	TRBJ2-1	TGTGCCAGCAGATTGAGCTCCACAGGGAGGGATGAGCAGTTCTTC	CASRLSSTGRDEQFF
-	-	TRBV30	TRBJ2-3	TGTGCCTGGAGTACCCGGGGAGGATATACGCAGTATTTT	CAWSTRGGYTQYF
few	-	TRBV29-1	TRBJ2-7	TGCAGCGTTGACAGGGGGGTGAACGAGCAGTACTTC	CSVDRGVNEQYF
-	-	TRBV6-5	TRBJ1-2	TGTGCCAGCAGAACCGACAAGGGCTATGGCTACACCTTC	CASRTDKGYGYTF
medium-sized	TRBD1	TRBV29-1	TRBJ2-5	TGCAGCGTTGAAGAGGACAGGGGTCGATCGGAGACCCAGTACTTC	CSVEEDRGRSETQYF
few	-	TRBV6-5	TRBJ1-1	TGTGCCAGCAGTGAGGTGTCGTACACTGAAGCTTTCTTT	CASSEVSYTEAFF
-	-	TRBV7-2	TRBJ1-3	TGTGCCAGCAGCCCAGCGGTGGAGAACACCATATATTTT	CASSPAVENTIYF
-	-	TRBV14	TRBJ2-7	TGTGCCAGCAGCGACAGAGCCTACGAGCAGTACTTC	CASSDRAYEQYF
-	-	TRBV7-6	TRBJ2-1	TGTGCCAGCAGCCGGACCCCAGGGACTTCGCCCAATGAGCAGCTCTTC	CASSRTPGTSPNEQLF
few	TRBD1	TRBV7-8	TRBJ2-3	TGTGCCAGCAGCCGGGACAGGGGAGATACGCAGTATTTT	CASSRDRGDTQYF
-	TRBD1	TRBV2	TRBJ1-2	TGTGCCAGCAGTGAGGCACCAGGGGGCTTACCCTATGGCTACACCTTC	CASSEAPGGLPYGYTF
-	TRBD1	TRBV5-1	TRBJ2-7	TGCGCCAGCTCGGACAGGGGGCCCTACGAGCAGTACTTC	CASSDRGPYEQYF
-	-	TRBV4-1	TRBJ2-3	TGCGCCAGCAGCCAGTCGTCAGTTCCTAGCACAGATACGCAGTATTTT	CASSQSSVPSTDTQYF
few	TRBD1	TRBV7-9	TRBJ2-7	TGTGCCAGCAGGGGACAGGGGGCTACCTACGAGCAGTACTTC	CASRGQGATYEQYF
few	-	TRBV7-2	TRBJ2-6	TGTGCCAGCAGCCTCCCGGGGGCAGCAGGGGCCAACGTCCTGACTTTC	CASSLPGAAGANVLTF
few	-	TRBV4-3	TRBJ1-1	TGCGCCAGCAGCCCCCGAGGGCAGGGTAACACTGAAGCTTTCTTT	CASSPRGQGNTEAFF
-	-	TRBV20-1	TRBJ1-1	TGCAGTGAAGGGCTAGAAGCTTTCTTT	CSEGLEAFF
-	-	TRBV19	TRBJ2-7	TGTGCCAGCGGACACAACACCTACGAGCAGTACTTC	CASGHNTYEQYF
-	-	TRBV7-9	TRBJ1-1	TGTGCCAGCAGCGACCAGGGAGTCCACACTGAAGCTTTCTTT	CASSDQGVHTEAFF
medium-sized	-	TRBV19	TRBJ1-4	TGTGCCAGTAGTTCGTGGGCAGCTAATAATGAAAAACTGTTTTTT	CASSSWAANNEKLFF
few	TRBD1	TRBV4-1	TRBJ1-2	TGCGCCAGCAGCCAAGAAGCGACAGGGGGCTCTGGCTACACCTTC	CASSQEATGGSGYTF
once	-	TRBV5-6	TRBJ1-2	TGTGCCAGCAGCTCGGTGCGAGGGAACTATGGCTACACCTTC	CASSSVRGNYGYTF
-	-	TRBV7-9	TRBJ1-5	TGTGCCAGCAGCTACAGGCAGGGCTCGGGGGGCAATCAGCCCCAGCATTTT	CASSYRQGSGGNQPQHF
-	-	TRBV6-6	TRBJ1-4	TGTGCCAGCAGTCCCGTTAATGAAAAACTGTTTTTT	CASSPVNEKLFF
-	-	TRBV7-2	TRBJ2-7	TGTGCCAGCAGCCTCGTCCTCAGTAGTCCCCTCTACGAGCAGTACTTC	CASSLVLSSPLYEQYF
-	-	TRBV14	TRBJ1-2	TGTGCCAGCAGCCAATGGGGGGGGCGCTATGGCTACACCTTC	CASSQWGGRYGYTF
-	-	TRBV30	TRBJ1-2	TGTGCCAGCCGTACTTCAGCCCTAGGGGGCTACACCTTC	CASRTSALGGYTF
-	-	TRBV5-6	TRBJ1-6	TGTGCCAGCAGCTTTCATCCGGGGGAGAGCTCCTATAATTCACCCCTCCACTTT	CASSFHPGESSYNSPLHF
-	-	TRBV28	TRBJ1-2	TGTGCCAGCGCTGGATGGAACTATGGCTACACCTTC	CASAGWNYGYTF
medium-sized	-	TRBV5-1	TRBJ1-5	TGCGCCAGCAGCTTAGGGACACCTAATCAGCCCCAGCATTTT	CASSLGTPNQPQHF
-	TRBD2	TRBV25-1	TRBJ2-7	TGTGCCAGCAGTGAACAGGCGGGAGTGTACGAGCAGTACTTC	CASSEQAGVYEQYF
-	TRBD1	TRBV11-2	TRBJ2-2	TGTGCCATGCCGGGGGGACAGGGTTTCACCGGGGAGCTGTTTTTT	CAMPGGQGFTGELFF
few	-	TRBV4-1	TRBJ1-2	TGCGCCAGCAGCCAAGATCAGCACGGACACTATGGCTACACCTTC	CASSQDQHGHYGYTF
few	-	TRBV4-3	TRBJ1-5	TGCGCCAGCAGCCAGAACGGGGGCAATCAGCCCCAGCATTTT	CASSQNGGNQPQHF
-	-	TRBV4-1	TRBJ2-7	TGCGCCAGCAGCGGGAGGAACGAGCAGTACTTC	CASSGRNEQYF
-	-	TRBV14	TRBJ2-7	TGTGCCAGCAGCCAAATGGCAAATTCCTACGAGCAGTACTTC	CASSQMANSYEQYF
-	TRBD2	TRBV4-3	TRBJ2-7	TGCGCCAGCAGCCAAGATCTAGCGGGGGGCCTCCTCTCCTACGAGCAGTACTTC	CASSQDLAGGLLSYEQYF
-	TRBD1	TRBV14	TRBJ1-1	TGTGCCAGCAGCCAAGCCGGGACAGTGAACACTGAAGCTTTCTTT	CASSQAGTVNTEAFF
-	TRBD1	TRBV6-5	TRBJ2-7	TGTGCCAGCTCTCCATCGACAGGGCGGGCCTACGAGCAGTACTTC	CASSPSTGRAYEQYF
-	-	TRBV28	TRBJ1-2	TGTGCCAGCAGTCCGAGCGCGGGTAACTATGGCTACACCTTC	CASSPSAGNYGYTF
few	-	TRBV9	TRBJ1-5	TGTGCCAGCAGCGTAGCGGGGGGCAATCAGCCCCAGCATTTT	CASSVAGGNQPQHF
-	-	TRBV6-5	TRBJ2-5	TGTGCCAGCACCCACCTAGGGAGTCGAGAGACCCAGTACTTC	CASTHLGSRETQYF
-	-	TRBV30	TRBJ2-5	TGTGCCTGGAGTGTAAACCGAGCGGAGACCCAGTACTTC	CAWSVNRAETQYF
few	TRBD2	TRBV5-1	TRBJ2-1	TGCGCCAGCAGCTTTAGCGGGAGGGTGCAGTTCTTC	CASSFSGRVQFF
-	-	TRBV28	TRBJ2-7	TGTGCCAGCAGAGACCCAGGGATCGAGCAGTACTTC	CASRDPGIEQYF
-	-	TRBV28	TRBJ1-1	TGTGCCAGCACCCGGGCGAGGACTGAAGCTTTCTTT	CASTRARTEAFF
-	-	TRBV2	TRBJ2-7	TGTGCCAGCAGTGAAGCCGACGAGCAGTACTTC	CASSEADEQYF
few	-	TRBV4-1	TRBJ1-2	TGCGCCAGCAGCCAAGACCGTACCGGGGGAACTAACTATGGCTACACCTTC	CASSQDRTGGTNYGYTF
-	TRBD1	TRBV25-1	TRBJ1-3	TGTGCCAGCAGTGTGGCAGGGGGGCACACCATATATTTT	CASSVAGGHTIYF
once	-	TRBV30	TRBJ2-3	TGTGCCTGGAGTGTGGCTAGCGTAGGCACAGATACGCAGTATTTT	CAWSVASVGTDTQYF
-	-	TRBV25-1	TRBJ1-6	TGTGCCAGCAGTGAAGGGATTAGTTCACCCCTCCACTTT	CASSEGISSPLHF
-	TRBD1	TRBV15	TRBJ1-4	TGTGCCACCAGCAGGAATCGACAGGGGGAAGAAAAACTGTTTTTT	CATSRNRQGEEKLFF
-	TRBD1	TRBV5-1	TRBJ1-6	TGCGCCAGCAGGACAGGGAGTAATTCACCCCTCCACTTT	CASRTGSNSPLHF